The 25 T cell receptor beta chains listed next were all sequenced from one sample in a study of T cell responses to AZD1222 COVID-19 vaccine. Produced via immunoSEQ multiplex PCR; TCRdb's table is partial and in-frame only. The repertoire holds 160,000 or so clones, roughly 90% seen once, with around 5.5% in the top ten. The sequenced sample was peripheral blood, obtained on day 0 of AZD1222 vaccination. These receptors were collected from an adult in good health.

With respect to this clone: The germline gene is not matched at one end of the junction; a read error may be the cause. The rearrangement uses TRBV2 and TRBJ2-7; 8 nucleotides align to TRBD1. From germline, CDR1 is SNHLY and CDR2 FYNNEI. The CDR3 is 17 amino acids. In DNA form, the CDR3 reads TGTGCCAGCAGAGAAGGACAGGGACTCTGGAAAAACTACGAGCAGTACTTC. It translates to CASREGQGLWKNYEQYF.

CDR3 sequence reads: CASSPMQGVSNEQFF. As DNA, the CDR3 is TGTGCCAGCAGCCCTATGCAGGGAGTCAGCAATGAGCAGTTCTTC. The rearrangement joins TRBV11-3 to TRBJ2-1, with D perhaps being TRBD1 or TRBD2 (5 bases each). CDR1 is SGHNT and CDR2 is YENEEA in the germline V gene. There are 15 residues in the CDR3. The V and J ends lost 5 bases and 6 bases respectively, with 17 bases between them.

This clone appeared a few times. The rearrangement links TRBV28 to TRBJ2-7; TRBD2 matches at 10 bases. There are 17 residues in the CDR3. J lost 3 bases, V lost 4 bases, and 12 bases had no gene match. CDR1 MDHEN and CDR2 SYDVKM come from the germline V gene. CDR3 amino acids: CASSYQEGTSGVYEQYF. CDR3 nucleotide sequence: TGTGCCAGCAGTTACCAAGAGGGAACTAGCGGGGTCTACGAGCAGTACTTC.

J is TRBJ2-3 and V is TRBV5-5; D possibly corresponds to TRBD1 (6 bases). The CDR3 extends over 15 amino acids. CDR1 is SGHKS, CDR2 YYEKEE, per germline (reference sequence). Trimming took 0 bases from V and 0 from J, leaving 8 bases between them. The CDR3 here is CASSLARGSTDTQYF. CDR3 nucleotides: TGTGCCAGCAGCTTGGCCAGGGGCAGCACAGATACGCAGTATTTT.

The V call is TRBV4-3, the J call TRBJ1-2; D might be TRBD1 (5 bases). Trimming cost V 0 bases and J 2 bases, with 13 bases left between them. Germline V gene data show CDR1 as LGHNA and CDR2 as YSLEER. CDR3 length: 16 amino acids. The CDR3 sequence: CASSQDSEGLNYGYTF. The CDR3 bases are TGCGCCAGCAGCCAAGATAGCGAGGGGCTCAACTATGGCTACACCTTC.

J is TRBJ1-2 and V is TRBV7-2, with D possibly being TRBD1 (5 bases). CDR3 length: 14 amino acids. Germline CDR1 is SGHTA and CDR2 is FQGNSA. V shed 4 bases and J shed 4 bases, with 13 bases lying between them. CDR3 in amino acids: CASSSQGYGYGYTF. CDR3 DNA sequence: TGTGCCAGCAGCTCTCAGGGATACGGCTATGGCTACACCTTC. The variable domain in full, with the rest retrieved from reference TRBV7-2 and TRBJ1-2, is GAGVSQSPSNKVTEKGKDVELRCDPISGHTALYWYRQSLGQGLEFLIYFQGNSAPDKSGLPSDRFSAERTGGSVSTLTIQRTQQEDSAVYLCASSSQGYGYGYTFGSGTRLTVV.

This rearrangement joins TRBV10-3 to TRBJ1-2; the match to TRBD1 covers 11 bases. This CDR3 contains 14 residues. After removal of 7 bases from V and 4 bases from J, the junction contained 5 bases not matched to a gene. Per germline, CDR1 ENHRY and CDR2 SYGVKD. The CDR3 DNA reads TGTGCCATCAAGGGACAGGGGGACACCTATGGCTACACCTTC. Its protein product is CAIKGQGDTYGYTF.

The V gene is TRBV15, the J gene TRBJ1-3; unclear D gene. Trimming removed 2 bases from V and 2 bases from J, with 7 bases in between. The CDR3 has 14 amino acids. The germline V gene has CDR1 LNHNV and CDR2 YYDKDF (reference sequence). Here the CDR3 DNA reads TGTGCCACCAGCAGAACGACGGCTGGAAACACCATATATTTT. Encoded protein: CATSRTTAGNTIYF.

V gene TRBV6-4 combines with J gene TRBJ1-2, with a weak D call TRBD1 (5 bases). The CDR3 covers 14 residues. Deletions cut 5 bases from V and 4 bases from J, with 14 bases between. Germline V gene data show CDR1 as MRHNA and CDR2 as SNTAGT. This chain's CDR3 is CASSPVGAGYGYTF. The CDR3 DNA reads TGTGCCAGCAGTCCCGTAGGGGCTGGCTATGGCTACACCTTC.

The J gene is TRBJ2-7, the V gene TRBV29-1; perhaps TRBD1 as D (6 bases). The CDR3 extends over 13 amino acids. V was trimmed by 4 bases and J by 3 bases, leaving 13 bases between them. CDR1 and CDR2 (germline): SQVTM, ANQGSEA. This CDR3 reads CSVAGQSIYEQYF. CDR3 DNA: TGCAGCGTTGCAGGACAGAGCATCTACGAGCAGTACTTC.

The rearrangement links TRBV6-6 to TRBJ2-1; 8 nucleotides align to TRBD1. This CDR3 region has 14 residues. The germline gives CDR1 MNHNY, CDR2 SVGAGI (reference sequence). V was clipped by 4 bases and J by 9 bases; unmatched bases: 8. The CDR3 loop reads CASSSGQGTGEQFF. CDR3 in DNA: TGTGCCAGCAGTTCTGGACAGGGAACGGGTGAGCAGTTCTTC.

The chain has TRBV3-1 (or the pseudogene TRBV3-2) and TRBJ1-2; D call uncertain. Trimming took 4 bases from V and 2 from J, leaving 5 bases between them. Germline-derived CDR1 and CDR2 are LGHDT and YNNKEL (reference sequence). The length of the CDR3 is 12 residues. CDR3 amino acids: CASSPPNYGYTF. The CDR3 nucleotides read TGTGCCAGCAGCCCGCCCAACTATGGCTACACCTTC.

The chain combines TRBV5-5 with TRBJ2-1; 9 nucleotides align to TRBD1. Germline V gives CDR1 SGHKS, CDR2 YYEKEE (reference sequence). V lost 4 bases to trimming and J lost 1 base; unmatched junction nucleotides: 3. This CDR3 region has 15 residues. This chain's CDR3 is CASSRDRVSYNEQFF. The CDR3 nucleotides are TGTGCCAGCAGCAGGGACAGGGTATCCTACAATGAGCAGTTCTTC.

V gene TRBV21-1 combines with J gene TRBJ2-7; TRBD1 is taken as the D call from the table, unchecked against the DNA. TRBV21-1 is termed a pseudogene. The CDR3 loop spans 16 amino acids. CDR3: CASTPRGRGYFYEQYF. The CDR3 DNA sequence: TGTGCCAGCACCCCCCGGGGCAGGGGGTACTTCTACGAGCAGTACTTC.

This chain links TRBV6-5 with TRBJ2-5; D might be TRBD1 or TRBD2, each matching 6 bases. The CDR3 covers 14 residues. V lost 6 bases, J lost 4 bases, and 15 bases lay in between. In germline, CDR1 is MNHEY, CDR2 SVGAGI. The CDR3 DNA reads as TGTGCCAGCAGAGTGCCCGGAGGGGGAGAGACCCAGTACTTC. It translates to CASRVPGGGETQYF.

Only a few counts were recorded for this clone. The chain couples TRBV25-1 to TRBJ2-1, with 11 bases identical to TRBD1. The ends lost 1 base at V and 7 bases at J; junction bases unmatched: 3. The CDR3 covers 15 residues. CDR1 is MGHDK, CDR2 SYGVNS, per germline. CDR3 sequence: CASSESGQGGNEQFF. Written as DNA, the CDR3 is TGTGCCAGCAGTGAATCGGGACAGGGGGGAAATGAGCAGTTCTTC. Full variable domain (outside the CDR3, taken from reference TRBV25-1 and TRBJ2-1): EADIYQTPRYLVIGTGKKITLECSQTMGHDKMYWYQQDPGMELHLIHYSYGVNSTEKGDLSSESTVSRIRTEHFPLTLESARPSHTSQYLCASSESGQGGNEQFFGPGTRLTVL.

J is TRBJ1-1 and V is TRBV10-3; D remains ambiguous. V gave up 8 bases and J gave up 4 bases, with 11 bases separating them. Germline loops: CDR1 ENHRY, CDR2 SYGVKD. This CDR3 comprises 12 residues. CDR3 amino acids: CAIGRGITEAFF. CDR3 sequence (DNA): TGTGCCATCGGGCGGGGTATCACTGAAGCTTTCTTT.

This clone was observed a single time. V usage is TRBV7-6 and J usage is TRBJ1-4, with 10 nucleotides matching TRBD1. Germline assignment: CDR1 SGHVS and CDR2 FNYEAQ. V shed 4 bases and J 8 bases; nucleotides not matched to a gene: 7. This CDR3 is 15 amino acids long. CDR3 amino acids: CASSSRTGGGEKLFF. The DNA of the CDR3 is TGTGCCAGCAGCTCCCGGACAGGGGGTGGCGAAAAACTGTTTTTT.

The genes are TRBV9 and TRBJ2-3; 7 bases are shared with TRBD2. Trimming cost V 4 bases and J 0 bases; bases outside gene matches: 5. This CDR3 is 15 amino acids long. CDR1 and CDR2 (germline): SGDLS, YYNGEE. CDR3 sequence reads: CASSPRGSSTDTQYF. Written as DNA, the CDR3 is TGTGCCAGCAGCCCCCGCGGGAGTAGCACAGATACGCAGTATTTT.

This sequence joins TRBV5-1 and TRBJ1-2; a weak D match, TRBD1 (6 bases). The CDR3 extends over 12 amino acids. Per the germline V gene, CDR1 is SGHRS and CDR2 is YFSETQ. Trimming pared 4 bases from V and 7 bases from J, leaving 11 bases between. The CDR3 protein is CASSLTGSGYTF. The CDR3, as DNA: TGCGCCAGCAGCCTTACAGGGTCTGGCTACACCTTC.

This sequence joins TRBV15 and TRBJ1-3; weak D call: TRBD1 (5 bases). The CDR3 is made up of 16 amino acids. V lost 3 bases and J 0 bases, leaving 12 bases between the germline ends. CDR1 LNHNV and CDR2 YYDKDF come from the germline V gene (reference sequence). CDR3 sequence (DNA): TGTGCCACCAGCAGCCCCCGGGGCAGCTCTGGAAACACCATATATTTT. It yields the protein CATSSPRGSSGNTIYF.

J is TRBJ2-3 and V is TRBV5-1; D gene unclear. Trimming left V 4 bases short and J 2 bases short, with 8 bases between. Looked up from germline, CDR1 is SGHRS and CDR2 is YFSETQ. CDR3 length: 13 amino acids. The CDR3 loop reads CASSTQDTDTQYF. The CDR3 DNA follows: TGCGCCAGCAGCACCCAAGACACAGATACGCAGTATTTT.

The chain employs TRBV4-3 and TRBJ2-1; 11 nucleotides agree with TRBD2. Germline values: CDR1 LGHNA, CDR2 YSLEER. Losses at the gene ends were 3 bases for V and 7 bases for J; bases not matched to a gene: 5. The CDR3 contains 15 residues. Here the CDR3 DNA reads TGCGCCAGCAGCCAGGTAGCGGGGGGGCCAAATGAGCAGTTCTTC. Protein product: CASSQVAGGPNEQFF.

There are a few counts of this clone. The chain uses TRBV7-9 and TRBJ1-1; D ambiguous. Germline CDR1 reads SEHNR; CDR2 reads FQNEAQ (reference sequence). Between the trimmed V and J ends, which lost 1 base and 4 bases, there was a span of 13 bases. The CDR3 consists of 15 residues. CDR3 coding DNA: TGTGCCAGCAGCTTAGGGCCAGCCGGGAGCACTGAAGCTTTCTTT. This gives the protein CASSLGPAGSTEAFF.

The chain joins TRBV11-1 to TRBJ1-1, with 7 positions matching TRBD1. There are 15 residues in the CDR3. Trimming took 4 bases from V and 4 from J; bases not matched to a gene: 9. Germline V gene data show CDR1 as SGHAT and CDR2 as FQDESV (reference sequence). The CDR3 spells CASSSRQGQGTEAFF. CDR3 coding DNA: TGTGCCAGCAGCTCAAGACAGGGCCAGGGCACTGAAGCTTTCTTT. Supplemented by reference TRBV11-1 and TRBJ1-1, the full variable domain reads EAEVAQSPRYKITEKSQAVAFWCDPISGHATLYWYRQILGQGPELLVQFQDESVVDDSQLPKDRFSAERLKGVDSTLKIQPAELGDSAMYLCASSSRQGQGTEAFFGQGTRLTVV.